Listed below are T cell receptor beta chains from one sample, sequenced in a study of T cell repertoires in cytomegalovirus infection. For these TCRs, the target antigens are not known. TCRdb reprocessed the reads with MiXCR, giving one entry per CDR3 protein. The sample has tens of thousands of distinct CDR3 sequences; nearly 20% are singletons. The sequenced sample was CD8+ T cells from cultured PBMCs, obtained from culture after CMV antigen stimulation. These receptor sequences come from a human donor in good health (CMV status not recorded). Some clones in this sample may be carry-over from other donors' samples. Both conserved end residues are part of each CDR3. D genes are given only for firm matches. Clone sizes are given selectively: once, few, many, or a class where the clone is expanded.

v_gene: TRBV6-5; j_gene: TRBJ2-7; abundance: NA; d_gene: TRBD1; CDR3aa: CASRMGQGTDEQYF; CDR3nt: TGTGCCAGCAGAATGGGACAGGGGACCGACGAGCAGTACTTC
v_gene: TRBV5-1; j_gene: TRBJ1-1; abundance: NA; d_gene: NA; CDR3aa: CASRQDPVIEAFF; CDR3nt: TGCGCCAGCCGACAGGACCCGGTAATTGAAGCTTTCTTT
v_gene: TRBV7-2; j_gene: TRBJ2-2; abundance: NA; d_gene: NA; CDR3aa: CASSLWENTGELFF; CDR3nt: TGTGCCAGCAGCTTATGGGAAAACACCGGGGAGCTGTTTTTT
v_gene: TRBV7-6; j_gene: TRBJ2-2; abundance: many; d_gene: NA; CDR3aa: CASSLVSRQGTGELFF; CDR3nt: TGTGCCAGCAGCTTAGTAAGCCGGCAGGGGACCGGGGAGCTGTTTTTT
v_gene: TRBV27; j_gene: TRBJ1-5; abundance: NA; d_gene: NA; CDR3aa: CASSQGSSNQPQHF; CDR3nt: TGTGCCAGCAGTCAGGGGAGTAGCAATCAGCCCCAGCATTTT
v_gene: TRBV20-1; j_gene: TRBJ2-1; abundance: many; d_gene: TRBD2; CDR3aa: CSAGGTRGTYNEQFF; CDR3nt: TGCAGTGCTGGCGGGACTAGAGGGACCTACAATGAGCAGTTCTTC
v_gene: TRBV12-3/TRBV12-4; j_gene: TRBJ1-3; abundance: NA; d_gene: NA; CDR3aa: CASSLTGTLGAGNTIYF; CDR3nt: TGTGCCAGCAGTTTAACCGGGACCCTAGGGGCCGGAAACACCATATATTTT
v_gene: TRBV4-1; j_gene: TRBJ1-1; abundance: NA; d_gene: NA; CDR3aa: CASSQEQPNTEAFF; CDR3nt: TGCGCCAGCAGCCAAGAACAGCCGAACACTGAAGCTTTCTTT
v_gene: TRBV19; j_gene: TRBJ2-3; abundance: many; d_gene: TRBD2; CDR3aa: CASSNRLAEGTDTQYF; CDR3nt: TGTGCCAGTAGTAACCGACTAGCGGAGGGCACAGATACGCAGTATTTT
v_gene: TRBV9; j_gene: TRBJ1-2; abundance: few; d_gene: TRBD1; CDR3aa: CASSERGTGVQANYGYTF; CDR3nt: TGTGCCAGCAGCGAAAGAGGGACAGGGGTACAAGCTAACTATGGCTACACCTTC
v_gene: TRBV27; j_gene: TRBJ2-2; abundance: few; d_gene: TRBD1; CDR3aa: CASTLGGQGAGGELFF; CDR3nt: TGTGCCAGCACCTTGGGGGGACAGGGGGCAGGCGGGGAGCTGTTTTTT
v_gene: TRBV7-2; j_gene: TRBJ2-5; abundance: many; d_gene: NA; CDR3aa: CASSLFLLEGQETQYF; CDR3nt: TGTGCCAGCAGCTTATTTCTCTTGGAGGGCCAAGAGACCCAGTACTTC
v_gene: TRBV28; j_gene: TRBJ1-6; abundance: NA; d_gene: NA; CDR3aa: CASSLAGYNSPLHF; CDR3nt: TGTGCCAGCAGCCTGGCTGGGTATAATTCACCCCTCCACTTT
v_gene: TRBV4-1; j_gene: TRBJ2-7; abundance: many; d_gene: NA; CDR3aa: CASSPPKGVSYEQYF; CDR3nt: TGCGCCAGCAGCCCCCCGAAGGGGGTCTCCTACGAGCAGTACTTC
v_gene: TRBV6-6; j_gene: TRBJ1-2; abundance: NA; d_gene: NA; CDR3aa: CATLSEGYTF; CDR3nt: TGTGCCACTCTTTCGGAAGGCTACACCTTC
v_gene: TRBV19; j_gene: TRBJ1-5; abundance: many; d_gene: TRBD1; CDR3aa: CASSPGQGVGQPQHF; CDR3nt: TGTGCCAGTAGTCCGGGACAGGGGGTAGGACAGCCCCAGCATTTT
v_gene: TRBV7-3; j_gene: TRBJ2-7; abundance: once; d_gene: NA; CDR3aa: CASNLHGQGYEQYF; CDR3nt: TGTGCCAGCAACTTACACGGGCAGGGCTACGAGCAGTACTTC
v_gene: TRBV27; j_gene: TRBJ1-6; abundance: NA; d_gene: TRBD1; CDR3aa: CASRTGGRVSNSPLHF; CDR3nt: TGTGCCAGCAGGACAGGGGGTAGGGTAAGCAATTCACCCCTCCACTTT
v_gene: TRBV19; j_gene: TRBJ1-5; abundance: many; d_gene: TRBD1; CDR3aa: CASSIPGQNSNQPQHF; CDR3nt: TGTGCCAGTAGTATACCGGGACAGAATAGCAATCAGCCCCAGCATTTT
v_gene: TRBV6-1; j_gene: TRBJ2-7; abundance: many; d_gene: NA; CDR3aa: CASSPGSSSYEQYF; CDR3nt: TGTGCCAGCAGTCCGGGTTCGAGCTCCTACGAGCAGTACTTC